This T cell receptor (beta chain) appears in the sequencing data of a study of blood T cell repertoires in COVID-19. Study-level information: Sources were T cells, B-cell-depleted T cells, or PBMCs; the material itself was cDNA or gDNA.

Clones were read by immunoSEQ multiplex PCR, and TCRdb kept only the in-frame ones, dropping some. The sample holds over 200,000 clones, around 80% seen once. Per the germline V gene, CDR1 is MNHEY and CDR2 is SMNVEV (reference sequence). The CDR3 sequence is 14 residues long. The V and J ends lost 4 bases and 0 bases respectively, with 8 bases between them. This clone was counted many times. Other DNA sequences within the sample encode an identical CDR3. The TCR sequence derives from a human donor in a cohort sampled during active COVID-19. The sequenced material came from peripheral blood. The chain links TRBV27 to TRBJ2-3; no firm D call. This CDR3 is CASSSRSSTDTQYF. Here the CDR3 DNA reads TGTGCCAGCAGTTCTCGGTCTAGCACAGATACGCAGTATTTT.